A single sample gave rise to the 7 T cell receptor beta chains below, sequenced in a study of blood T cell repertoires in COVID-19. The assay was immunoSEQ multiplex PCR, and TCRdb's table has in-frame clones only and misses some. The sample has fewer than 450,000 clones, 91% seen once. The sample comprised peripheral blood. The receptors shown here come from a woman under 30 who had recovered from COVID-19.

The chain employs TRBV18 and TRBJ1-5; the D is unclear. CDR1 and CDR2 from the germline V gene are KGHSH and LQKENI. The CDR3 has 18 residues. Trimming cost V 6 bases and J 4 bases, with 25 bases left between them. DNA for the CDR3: TGTGCCAGCTCTCTTAAGGCGGGTACCTCACTGTCTAATCAGCCCCAGCATTTT. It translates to CASSLKAGTSLSNQPQHF.

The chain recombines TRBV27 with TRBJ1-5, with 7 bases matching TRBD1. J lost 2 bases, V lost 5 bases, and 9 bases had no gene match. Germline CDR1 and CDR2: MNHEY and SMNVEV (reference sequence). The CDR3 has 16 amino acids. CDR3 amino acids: CASSQTGVYGNQPQHF. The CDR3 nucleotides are TGTGCCAGCAGTCAAACAGGGGTTTATGGCAATCAGCCCCAGCATTTT.

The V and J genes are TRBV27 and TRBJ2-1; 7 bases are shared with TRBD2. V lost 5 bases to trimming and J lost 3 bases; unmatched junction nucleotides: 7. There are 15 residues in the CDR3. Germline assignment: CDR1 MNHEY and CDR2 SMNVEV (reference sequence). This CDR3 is CASSQTSELYNEQFF. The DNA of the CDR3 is TGTGCCAGCAGTCAAACTAGCGAGCTCTACAATGAGCAGTTCTTC.

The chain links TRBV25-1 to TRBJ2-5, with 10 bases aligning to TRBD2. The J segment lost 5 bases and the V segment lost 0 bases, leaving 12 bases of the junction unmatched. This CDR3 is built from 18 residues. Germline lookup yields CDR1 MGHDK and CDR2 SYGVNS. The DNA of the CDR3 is TGTGCCAGCAGTGAATATGCTAGCGGGGGCCCATGGGGGGAGACCCAGTACTTC. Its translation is CASSEYASGGPWGETQYF.

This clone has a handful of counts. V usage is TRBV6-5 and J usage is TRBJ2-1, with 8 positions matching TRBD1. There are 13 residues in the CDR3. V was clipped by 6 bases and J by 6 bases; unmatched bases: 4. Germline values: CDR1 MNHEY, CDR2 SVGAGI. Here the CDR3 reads CASRSGQGNEQFF. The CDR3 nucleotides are TGTGCCAGCAGGTCTGGACAGGGCAATGAGCAGTTCTTC.

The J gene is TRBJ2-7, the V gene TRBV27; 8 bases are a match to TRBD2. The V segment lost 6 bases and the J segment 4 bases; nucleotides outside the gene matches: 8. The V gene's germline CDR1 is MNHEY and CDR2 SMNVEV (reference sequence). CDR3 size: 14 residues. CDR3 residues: CASRESGGPYEQYV. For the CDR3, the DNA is TGTGCCAGCAGGGAGAGCGGGGGTCCGTACGAGCAGTACGTC.

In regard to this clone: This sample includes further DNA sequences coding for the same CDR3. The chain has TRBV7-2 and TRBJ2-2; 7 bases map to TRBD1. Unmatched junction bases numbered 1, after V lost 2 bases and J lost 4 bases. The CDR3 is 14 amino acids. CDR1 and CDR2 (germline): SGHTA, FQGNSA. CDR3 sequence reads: CASSLTGVTGELFF. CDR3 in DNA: TGTGCCAGCAGCTTAACAGGGGTCACCGGGGAGCTGTTTTTT. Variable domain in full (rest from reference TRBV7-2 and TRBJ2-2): GAGVSQSPSNKVTEKGKDVELRCDPISGHTALYWYRQSLGQGLEFLIYFQGNSAPDKSGLPSDRFSAERTGGSVSTLTIQRTQQEDSAVYLCASSLTGVTGELFFGEGSRLTVL.